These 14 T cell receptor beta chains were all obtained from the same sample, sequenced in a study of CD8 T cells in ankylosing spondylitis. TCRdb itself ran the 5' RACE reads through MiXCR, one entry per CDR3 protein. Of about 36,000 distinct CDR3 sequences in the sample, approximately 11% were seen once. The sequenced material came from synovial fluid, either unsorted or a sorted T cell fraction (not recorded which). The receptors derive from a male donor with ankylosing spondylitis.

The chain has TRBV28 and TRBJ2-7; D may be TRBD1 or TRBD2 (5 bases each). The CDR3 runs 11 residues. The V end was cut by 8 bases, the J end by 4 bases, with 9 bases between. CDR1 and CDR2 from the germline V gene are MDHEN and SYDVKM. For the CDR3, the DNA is TGTGCCAGCCGAGAGGGGTACGAGCAGTACTTC. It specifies CASREGYEQYF.

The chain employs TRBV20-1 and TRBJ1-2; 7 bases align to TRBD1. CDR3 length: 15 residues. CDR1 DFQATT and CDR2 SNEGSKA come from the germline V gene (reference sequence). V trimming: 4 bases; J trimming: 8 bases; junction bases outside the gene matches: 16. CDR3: CSATTTGYRLEGYTF. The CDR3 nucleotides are TGCAGTGCTACGACGACAGGGTACCGGCTGGAGGGCTACACCTTC.

The CDR3 region is CASSEGTGGDKNIQYF. CDR3 nucleotide sequence: TGTGCCAGCAGTGAAGGGACAGGGGGGGACAAAAACATTCAGTACTTC. V usage is TRBV2 and J usage is TRBJ2-4, with 10 bases that match TRBD1. J lost 3 bases, V lost 1 base, and 3 bases had no gene match. The V gene's germline CDR1 is SNHLY and CDR2 FYNNEI. The CDR3 has 16 residues.

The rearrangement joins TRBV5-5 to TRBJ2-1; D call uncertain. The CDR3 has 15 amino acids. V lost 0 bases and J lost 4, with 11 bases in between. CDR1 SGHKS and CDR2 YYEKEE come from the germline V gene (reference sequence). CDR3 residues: CASSLDPIRYNEQFF. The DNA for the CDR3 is TGTGCCAGCAGCTTGGACCCAATACGATACAATGAGCAGTTCTTC.

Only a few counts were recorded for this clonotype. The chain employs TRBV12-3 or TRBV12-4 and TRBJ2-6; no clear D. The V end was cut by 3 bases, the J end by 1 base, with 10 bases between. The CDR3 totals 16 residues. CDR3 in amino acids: CASSFQMGSGANVLTF. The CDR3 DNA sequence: TGTGCCAGCAGTTTCCAGATGGGTTCTGGGGCCAACGTCCTGACTTTC.

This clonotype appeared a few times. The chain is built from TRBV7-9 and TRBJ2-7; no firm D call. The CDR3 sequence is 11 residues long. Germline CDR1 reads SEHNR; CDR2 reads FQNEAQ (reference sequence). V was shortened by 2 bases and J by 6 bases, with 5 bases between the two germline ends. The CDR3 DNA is TGTGCCAGCAGCTTATTCGCCGAGCAGTACTTC. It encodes CASSLFAEQYF.

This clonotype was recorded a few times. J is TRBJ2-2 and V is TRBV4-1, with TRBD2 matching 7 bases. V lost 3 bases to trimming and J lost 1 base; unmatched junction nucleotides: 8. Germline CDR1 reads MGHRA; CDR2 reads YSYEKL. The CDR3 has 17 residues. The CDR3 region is CASSQGGVGMNTGELFF. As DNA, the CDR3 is TGCGCCAGCAGCCAGGGAGGGGTCGGGATGAACACCGGGGAGCTGTTTTTT.

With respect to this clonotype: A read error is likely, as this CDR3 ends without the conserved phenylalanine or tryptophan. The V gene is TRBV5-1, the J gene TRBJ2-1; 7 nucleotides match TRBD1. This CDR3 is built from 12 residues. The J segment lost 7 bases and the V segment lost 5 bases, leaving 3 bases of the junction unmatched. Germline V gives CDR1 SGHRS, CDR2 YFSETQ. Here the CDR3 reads CASSWGQNEQFY. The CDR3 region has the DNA TGCGCCAGCAGTTGGGGACAGAATGAGCAGTTCTAC.

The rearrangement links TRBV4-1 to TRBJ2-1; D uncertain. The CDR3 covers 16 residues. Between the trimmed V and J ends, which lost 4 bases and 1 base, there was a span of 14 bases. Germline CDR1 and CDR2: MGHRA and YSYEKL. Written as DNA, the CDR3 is TGCGCCAGCAGCCCTTCCCTTTGGGGTTCCTACAATGAGCAGTTCTTC. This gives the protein CASSPSLWGSYNEQFF.

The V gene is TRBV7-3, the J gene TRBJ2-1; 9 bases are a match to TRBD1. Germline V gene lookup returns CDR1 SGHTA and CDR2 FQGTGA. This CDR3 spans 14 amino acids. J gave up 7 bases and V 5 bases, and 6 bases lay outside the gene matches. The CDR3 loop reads CASSPTGGRNEQFF. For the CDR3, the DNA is TGTGCCAGCAGCCCGACAGGGGGGCGGAATGAGCAGTTCTTC.

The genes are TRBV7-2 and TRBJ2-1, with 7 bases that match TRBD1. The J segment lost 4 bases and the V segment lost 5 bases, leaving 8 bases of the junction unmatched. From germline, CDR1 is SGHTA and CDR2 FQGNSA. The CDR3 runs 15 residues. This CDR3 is CASSPDTGVYNEQFF. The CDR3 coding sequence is TGTGCCAGCAGCCCGGATACAGGGGTTTACAATGAGCAGTTCTTC. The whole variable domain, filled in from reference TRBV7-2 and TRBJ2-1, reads GAGVSQSPSNKVTEKGKDVELRCDPISGHTALYWYRQSLGQGLEFLIYFQGNSAPDKSGLPSDRFSAERTGGSVSTLTIQRTQQEDSAVYLCASSPDTGVYNEQFFGPGTRLTVL.

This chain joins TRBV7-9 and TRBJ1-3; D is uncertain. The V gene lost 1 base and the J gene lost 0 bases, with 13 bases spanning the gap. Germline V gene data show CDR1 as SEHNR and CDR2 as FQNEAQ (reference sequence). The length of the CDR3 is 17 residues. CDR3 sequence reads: CASSLVGLLFSGNTIYF. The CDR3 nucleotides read TGTGCCAGCAGCTTAGTTGGGTTGCTCTTCTCTGGAAACACCATATATTTT.

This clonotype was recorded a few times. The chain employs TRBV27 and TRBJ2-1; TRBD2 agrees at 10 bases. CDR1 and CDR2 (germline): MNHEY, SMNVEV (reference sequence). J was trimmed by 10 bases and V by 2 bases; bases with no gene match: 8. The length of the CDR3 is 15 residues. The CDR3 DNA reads TGTGCCAGCAGTTTAAGTCCTAGCGGGAGTAACGAGCAGTTCTTC. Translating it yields CASSLSPSGSNEQFF.

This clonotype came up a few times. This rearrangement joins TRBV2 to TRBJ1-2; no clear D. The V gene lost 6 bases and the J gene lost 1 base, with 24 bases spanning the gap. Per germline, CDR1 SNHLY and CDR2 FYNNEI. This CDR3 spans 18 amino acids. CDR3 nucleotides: TGTGCCAGCAGCTCGAGGTTGGGGAACGCTGGGGATAACTATGGCTACACCTTC. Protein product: CASSSRLGNAGDNYGYTF.